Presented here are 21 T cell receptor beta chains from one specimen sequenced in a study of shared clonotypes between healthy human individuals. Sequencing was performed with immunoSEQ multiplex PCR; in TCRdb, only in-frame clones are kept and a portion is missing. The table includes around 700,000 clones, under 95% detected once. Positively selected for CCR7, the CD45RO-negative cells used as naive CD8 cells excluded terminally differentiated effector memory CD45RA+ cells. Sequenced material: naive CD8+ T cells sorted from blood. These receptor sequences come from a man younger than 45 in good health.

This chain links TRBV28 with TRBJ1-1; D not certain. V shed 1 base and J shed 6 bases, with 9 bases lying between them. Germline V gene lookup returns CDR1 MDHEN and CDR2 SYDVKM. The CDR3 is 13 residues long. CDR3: CASSLFRNAEAFF. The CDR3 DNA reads TGTGCCAGCAGTTTATTCCGAAACGCTGAAGCTTTCTTT.

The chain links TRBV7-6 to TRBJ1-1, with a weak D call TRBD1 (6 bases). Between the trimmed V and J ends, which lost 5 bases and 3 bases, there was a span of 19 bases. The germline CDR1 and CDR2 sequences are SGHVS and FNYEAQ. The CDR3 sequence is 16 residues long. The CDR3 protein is CASSQGPLYGDTEAFF. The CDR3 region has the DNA TGTGCCAGCAGCCAGGGGCCCCTTTACGGGGACACTGAAGCTTTCTTT.

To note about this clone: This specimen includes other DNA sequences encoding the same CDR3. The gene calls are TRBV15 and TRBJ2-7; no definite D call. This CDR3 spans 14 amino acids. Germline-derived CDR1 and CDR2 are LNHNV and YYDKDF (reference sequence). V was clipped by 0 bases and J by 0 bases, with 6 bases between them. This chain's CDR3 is CATSRDASSYEQYF. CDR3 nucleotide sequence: TGTGCCACCAGCAGAGATGCTAGCTCCTACGAGCAGTACTTC.

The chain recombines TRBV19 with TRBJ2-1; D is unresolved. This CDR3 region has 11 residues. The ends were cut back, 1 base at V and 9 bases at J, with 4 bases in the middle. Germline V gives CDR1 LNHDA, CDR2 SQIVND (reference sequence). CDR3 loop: CASSIGIEQFF. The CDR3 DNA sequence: TGTGCCAGTAGTATAGGGATTGAGCAGTTCTTC.

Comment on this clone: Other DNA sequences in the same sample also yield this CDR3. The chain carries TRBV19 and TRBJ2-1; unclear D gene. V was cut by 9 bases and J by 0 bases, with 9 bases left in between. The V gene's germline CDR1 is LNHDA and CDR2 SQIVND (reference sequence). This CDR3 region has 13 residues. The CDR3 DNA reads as TGTGCCAGCGGGCCTAGCTCCTACAATGAGCAGTTCTTC. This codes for CASGPSSYNEQFF.

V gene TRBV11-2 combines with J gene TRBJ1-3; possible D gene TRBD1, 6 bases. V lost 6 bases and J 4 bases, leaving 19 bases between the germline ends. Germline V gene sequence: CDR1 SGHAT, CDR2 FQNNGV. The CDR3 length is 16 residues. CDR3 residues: CASRPKEGGEGNTIYF. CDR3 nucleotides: TGTGCCAGCAGACCAAAGGAGGGGGGCGAGGGAAACACCATATATTTT.

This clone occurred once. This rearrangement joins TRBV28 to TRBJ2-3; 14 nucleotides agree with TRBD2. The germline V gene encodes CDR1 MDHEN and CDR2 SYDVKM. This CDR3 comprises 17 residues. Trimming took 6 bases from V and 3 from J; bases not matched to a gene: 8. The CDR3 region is CASRPRTSGRRTDTQYF. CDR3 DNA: TGTGCCAGCAGACCGAGGACTAGCGGGAGGAGAACAGATACGCAGTATTTT.

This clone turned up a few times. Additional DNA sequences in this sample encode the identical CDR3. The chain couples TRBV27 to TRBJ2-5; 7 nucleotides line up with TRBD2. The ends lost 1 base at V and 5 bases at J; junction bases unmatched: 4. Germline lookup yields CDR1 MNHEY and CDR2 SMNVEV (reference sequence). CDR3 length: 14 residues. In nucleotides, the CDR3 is TGTGCCAGCAGTTTATTAGGGGAGGGGGAGACCCAGTACTTC. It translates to CASSLLGEGETQYF.

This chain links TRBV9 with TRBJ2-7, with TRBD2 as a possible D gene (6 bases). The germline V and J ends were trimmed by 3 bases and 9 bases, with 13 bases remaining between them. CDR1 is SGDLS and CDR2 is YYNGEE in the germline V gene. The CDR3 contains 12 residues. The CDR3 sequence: CASSDTTRRQYF. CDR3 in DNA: TGTGCCAGCAGCGACACGACTAGACGGCAGTACTTC.

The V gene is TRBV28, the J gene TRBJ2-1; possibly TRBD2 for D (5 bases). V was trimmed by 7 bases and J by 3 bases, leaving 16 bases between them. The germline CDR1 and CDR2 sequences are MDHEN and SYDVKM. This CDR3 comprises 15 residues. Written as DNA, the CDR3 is TGTGCCAGCATAAAAGAGGAGCGGATCTACAATGAGCAGTTCTTC. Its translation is CASIKEERIYNEQFF.

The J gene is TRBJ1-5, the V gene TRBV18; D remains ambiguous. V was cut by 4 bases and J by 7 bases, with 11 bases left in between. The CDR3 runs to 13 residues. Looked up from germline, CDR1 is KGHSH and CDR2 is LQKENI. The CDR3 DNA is TGTGCCAGCTCACTTAGTCGGGAGCAGCCCCAGCATTTT. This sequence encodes CASSLSREQPQHF. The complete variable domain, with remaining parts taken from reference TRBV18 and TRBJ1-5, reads NAGVMQNPRHLVRRRGQEARLRCSPMKGHSHVYWYRQLPEEGLKFMVYLQKENIIDESGMPKERFSAEFPKEGPSILRIQQVVRGDSAAYFCASSLSREQPQHFGDGTRLSIL.

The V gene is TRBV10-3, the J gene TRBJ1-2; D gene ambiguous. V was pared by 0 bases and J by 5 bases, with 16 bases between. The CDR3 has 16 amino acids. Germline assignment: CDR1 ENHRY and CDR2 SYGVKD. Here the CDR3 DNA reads TGTGCCATCAGTGAGTCGTTTGTTATACGGGAGTATGGCTACACCTTC. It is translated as CAISESFVIREYGYTF.

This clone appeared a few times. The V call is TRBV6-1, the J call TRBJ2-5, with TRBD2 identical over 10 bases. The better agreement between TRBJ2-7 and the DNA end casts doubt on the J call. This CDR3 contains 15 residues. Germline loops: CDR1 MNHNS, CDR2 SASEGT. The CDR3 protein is CASSEALAGAYEQYF. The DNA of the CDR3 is TGTGCCAGCAGTGAAGCGCTAGCGGGAGCCTACGAGCAGTACTTC.

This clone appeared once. The chain's CDR3 is CASSSKAGWPSYEQYF. Written as DNA, the CDR3 is TGTGCCAGCAGCTCAAAGGCGGGCTGGCCCTCGTACGAGCAGTACTTC. This chain uses TRBV7-9 with TRBJ2-7; the D gene is possibly TRBD2 (5 bases). V gave up 4 bases and J gave up 4 bases, with 20 bases separating them. CDR3 length equals 16 residues. CDR1 is SEHNR, CDR2 FQNEAQ, per germline (reference sequence).

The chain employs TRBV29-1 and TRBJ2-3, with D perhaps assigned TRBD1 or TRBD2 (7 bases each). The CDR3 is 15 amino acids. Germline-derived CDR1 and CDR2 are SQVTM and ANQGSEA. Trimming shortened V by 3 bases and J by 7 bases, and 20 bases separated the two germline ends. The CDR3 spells CSVEERDSSSYTQYF. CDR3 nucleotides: TGCAGCGTTGAGGAGCGGGACAGTTCATCCTATACGCAGTATTTT.

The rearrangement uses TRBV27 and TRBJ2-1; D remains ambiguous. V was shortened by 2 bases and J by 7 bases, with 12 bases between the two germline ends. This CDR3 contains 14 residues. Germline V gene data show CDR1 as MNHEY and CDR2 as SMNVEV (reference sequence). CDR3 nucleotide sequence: TGTGCCAGCAGTTTAGCCCTGCCCCGGAATGAGCAGTTCTTC. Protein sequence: CASSLALPRNEQFF.

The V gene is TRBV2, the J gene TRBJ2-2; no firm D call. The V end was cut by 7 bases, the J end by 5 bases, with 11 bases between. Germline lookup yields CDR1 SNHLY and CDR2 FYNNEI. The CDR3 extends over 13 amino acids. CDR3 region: CASTVLLTGELFF. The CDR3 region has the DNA TGTGCCAGCACCGTATTATTGACCGGGGAGCTGTTTTTT.

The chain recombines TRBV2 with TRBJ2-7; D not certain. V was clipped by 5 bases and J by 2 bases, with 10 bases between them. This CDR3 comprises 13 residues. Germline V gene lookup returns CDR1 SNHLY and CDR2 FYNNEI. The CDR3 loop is CASSTTQTYEQYF. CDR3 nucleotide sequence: TGTGCCAGCAGTACCACTCAAACCTACGAGCAGTACTTC.

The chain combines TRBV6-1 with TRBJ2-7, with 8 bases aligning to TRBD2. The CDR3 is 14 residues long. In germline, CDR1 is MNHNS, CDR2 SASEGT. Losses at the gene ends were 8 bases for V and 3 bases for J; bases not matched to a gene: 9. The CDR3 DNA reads TGTGCCAGCTCGCGGACGGGACTAGGCTACGAGCAGTACTTC. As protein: CASSRTGLGYEQYF.

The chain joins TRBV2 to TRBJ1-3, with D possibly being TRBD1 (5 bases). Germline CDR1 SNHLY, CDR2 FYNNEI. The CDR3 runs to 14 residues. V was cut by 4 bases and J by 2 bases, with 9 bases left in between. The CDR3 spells CASSARGTGNTIYF. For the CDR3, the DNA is TGTGCCAGCAGTGCTAGGGGAACTGGAAACACCATATATTTT.

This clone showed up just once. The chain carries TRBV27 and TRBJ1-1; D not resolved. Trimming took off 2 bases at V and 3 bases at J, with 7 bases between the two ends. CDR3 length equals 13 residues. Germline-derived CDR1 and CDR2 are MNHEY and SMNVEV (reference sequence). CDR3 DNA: TGTGCCAGCAGTTTAGGGGTGTACACTGAAGCTTTCTTT. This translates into CASSLGVYTEAFF.